This TCR beta chain was recovered during a study of cytomegalovirus exposure and HLA in healthy donors. Across the study: An earlier analysis identified 117 million unique TCR beta sequences in about 179 million T cells. Study-level findings and limits: Excluded were some V segments that proved indistinguishable, including TRBV6-2 and TRBV6-3. The authors listed 164 TCR beta chains as cytomegalovirus-associated.

With 60 Vbeta and 13 Jbeta primers, the PCR was carried out. Using immunoSEQ multiplex PCR, the repertoire was profiled, and TCRdb retains in-frame clones only, with some absent. Among some 140,000 clones listed, 70% to 80% were seen once. Healthy bone marrow donors made up the donors. To note about this clone: Its antigen is not known.

The CDR3 is 16 amino acids. Germline V gene data show CDR1 as WNHNN and CDR2 as SYGVQD (reference sequence). Losses at the gene ends were 0 bases for V and 10 bases for J; bases not matched to a gene: 5. The chain links TRBV10-1 to TRBJ2-1; 14 bases fit TRBD2. This receptor was obtained from a female donor in good health and CMV-seronegative. The sequenced material came from PBMCs. CDR3: CASSESTSGRAREQFF. The CDR3 region has the DNA TGCGCCAGCAGTGAGTCGACTAGCGGGAGGGCCAGGGAGCAGTTCTTC.